This T cell receptor (beta chain) comes out of a study of cytomegalovirus exposure and HLA in healthy donors. Study-level findings and limits: Near-uniform donor sequencing depth was presumed by presence/absence analyses. The authors considered a cluster of highly shared sequence variants likely to be a sequencing artifact.

Both 60 Vbeta primers and 13 Jbeta primers went into the PCR. Libraries were prepared by immunoSEQ multiplex PCR; TCRdb keeps only in-frame clonotypes and omits some of them. This table holds 100,000 to 150,000 clones, roughly four fifths found once. Note on this clone: Its antigen is as yet unknown.

The material sequenced was PBMCs. The receptor was isolated from a woman in her thirties or forties in good health and CMV-seropositive.

The CDR3 coding sequence is TGTGCCAGCAGTGAACAGGGGAGCACCGGGGAGCTGTTTTTT. Protein sequence: CASSEQGSTGELFF. V usage is TRBV6-4 and J usage is TRBJ2-2; 7 bases are a match to TRBD1. The CDR3 length is 14 residues. From germline, CDR1 is MRHNA and CDR2 SNTAGT. The V segment lost 3 bases and the J segment 4 bases; nucleotides outside the gene matches: 2.